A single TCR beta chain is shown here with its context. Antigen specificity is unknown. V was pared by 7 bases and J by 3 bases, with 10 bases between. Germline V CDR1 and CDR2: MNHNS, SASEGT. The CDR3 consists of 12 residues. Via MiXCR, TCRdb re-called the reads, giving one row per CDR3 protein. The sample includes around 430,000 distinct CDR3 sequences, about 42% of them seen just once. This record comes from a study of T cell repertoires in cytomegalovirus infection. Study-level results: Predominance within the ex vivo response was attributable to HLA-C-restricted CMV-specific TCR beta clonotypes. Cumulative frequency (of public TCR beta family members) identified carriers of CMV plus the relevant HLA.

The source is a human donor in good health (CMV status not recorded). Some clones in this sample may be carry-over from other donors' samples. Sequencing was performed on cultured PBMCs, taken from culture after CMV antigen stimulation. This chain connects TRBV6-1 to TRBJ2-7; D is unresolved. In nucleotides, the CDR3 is TGTGCCAGCAAAAACAGCGACTACGAGCAGTACTTC. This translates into CASKNSDYEQYF.